This entry is about one TCR beta chain. This sample stems from a study of technical replicates of blood from four donors. TCRdb's copy holds only in-frame clones and misses some; the assay was immunoSEQ multiplex PCR. The sample lists around 85,000 clones; over 90% were seen once. The specimen sequenced was T cells isolated from PBMCs. This receptor was obtained from a human donor in good health.

The CDR3 is CASSSLGNSPLHF. In DNA, the CDR3 is TGTGCCAGTAGTAGCCTAGGCAATTCACCCCTCCACTTT. V gene TRBV19 combines with J gene TRBJ1-6; D unresolved. The CDR3 is made up of 13 amino acids. Germline V gene data show CDR1 as LNHDA and CDR2 as SQIVND (reference sequence). V shed 4 bases and J shed 7 bases, with 8 bases lying between them.